The clone carrying this T cell receptor (beta chain) was counted at least ten times. The ends lost 4 bases at V and 5 bases at J; junction bases unmatched: 10. The CDR3 contains 16 residues. Germline V CDR1 and CDR2: SGHRS, YFSETQ. Per the original methods: With immunoSEQ giving junction-only sequences and no quality scores, filtering differed. Assay used: immunoSEQ multiplex PCR; TCRdb lists only in-frame clones, some missing. V, J and clone size are those of that table, while D and trimming were read from the DNA. The sample holds hundreds of thousands of clones, 55% to 75% seen once. This sample stems from a study of shared clonotypes between healthy human individuals. Across the whole study: Used for every donor were three CD4 naive, three CD4 memory, two CD8 naive and one CD8 memory plate.

The sample comprised memory CD4+ T cells sorted from blood. Subset defined: CD45RA-negative fraction. This sequence originates from a woman aged 25 to 39 in good health. The chain is built from TRBV5-1 and TRBJ2-5, with 11 bases that match TRBD1. DNA for the CDR3: TGCGCCAGCAGCACGCAACCGGACAGGGGGCTGGAGACCCAGTACTTC. It translates to CASSTQPDRGLETQYF.